The next 9 T cell receptor beta chains were all read from a single sample in a study of blood T cell repertoires in COVID-19. The repertoire was sequenced with immunoSEQ multiplex PCR; TCRdb's copy has only in-frame clones and lacks some. The table records 85,000 to 130,000 clones, under 90% of them present only once. The sample was peripheral blood. The receptors originated from a woman aged 60-75 years with acute or convalescent COVID-19.

This sequence joins TRBV6-1 and TRBJ1-6; 10 nucleotides line up with TRBD1. Germline V CDR1 and CDR2: MNHNS, SASEGT. Losses at the gene ends were 2 bases for V and 11 bases for J; bases not matched to a gene: 3. The CDR3 spans 14 residues. Here the CDR3 reads CASSELGQGTPLHF. CDR3 nucleotide sequence: TGTGCCAGCAGTGAATTGGGACAGGGGACACCCCTCCACTTT.

The chain joins TRBV5-5 to TRBJ2-7; 8 nucleotides agree with TRBD2. The CDR3 consists of 15 residues. The germline gives CDR1 SGHKS, CDR2 YYEKEE (reference sequence). J gave up 6 bases and V 2 bases, and 10 bases lay outside the gene matches. The CDR3 bases are TGTGCCAGCAGCTTCTCAGCGGGGGCCGCCTCCGAGCAGTACTTC. Its translation is CASSFSAGAASEQYF.

This chain connects TRBV20-1 to TRBJ2-1; D perhaps matches TRBD2 (6 bases). V lost 3 bases, J lost 0 bases, and 12 bases lay in between. CDR3 size: 15 residues. Per germline, CDR1 DFQATT and CDR2 SNEGSKA (reference sequence). The CDR3 protein is CSASILRGSYNEQFF. CDR3 in DNA: TGCAGTGCTAGTATTTTGCGGGGCTCCTACAATGAGCAGTTCTTC.

This chain joins TRBV19 and TRBJ1-1; tentative D call: TRBD1 (5 bases). The CDR3 is made up of 12 amino acids. V shed 4 bases and J shed 11 bases, with 14 bases lying between them. Germline-derived CDR1 and CDR2 are LNHDA and SQIVND (reference sequence). The chain's CDR3 is CASSTGQFVAFF. In DNA, the CDR3 is TGTGCCAGTAGTACCGGACAATTTGTCGCTTTCTTT.

This clone came up once. The rearrangement links TRBV11-2 to TRBJ2-7; a weak D match, TRBD1 (5 bases). The germline V gene encodes CDR1 SGHAT and CDR2 FQNNGV. The CDR3 length is 16 residues. V lost 0 bases and J 5 bases, leaving 17 bases between the germline ends. DNA for the CDR3: TGTGCCAGCAGCTTAGATCTATGGCAGGGATACGACGAGCAGTACTTC. It encodes CASSLDLWQGYDEQYF. The variable domain in full, with the rest retrieved from reference TRBV11-2 and TRBJ2-7, is EAGVAQSPRYKIIEKRQSVAFWCNPISGHATLYWYQQILGQGPKLLIQFQNNGVVDDSQLPKDRFSAERLKGVDSTLKIQPAKLEDSAVYLCASSLDLWQGYDEQYFGPGTRLTVT.

This sequence joins TRBV30 and TRBJ1-5; D possibly corresponds to TRBD1 (6 bases). Per the germline V gene, CDR1 is GTSNPN and CDR2 is SVGIG (reference sequence). Trimming took 4 bases from V and 1 from J, leaving 17 bases between them. The CDR3 has 16 amino acids. The CDR3 loop is CAWNPRGVLSNQPQHF. The DNA of the CDR3 is TGTGCCTGGAACCCCAGGGGAGTACTGAGCAATCAGCCCCAGCATTTT.

The chain employs TRBV3-1 (or the pseudogene TRBV3-2) and TRBJ2-3; D is unresolved. Germline V gene sequence: CDR1 LGHDT, CDR2 YNNKEL (reference sequence). V was cut by 2 bases and J by 2 bases, with 14 bases left in between. The CDR3 spans 16 residues. As DNA, the CDR3 is TGTGCCAGCAGCCAACTAACGTGGAGTGCCACAGATACGCAGTATTTT. Translating gives CASSQLTWSATDTQYF.

The chain combines TRBV9 with TRBJ1-5, with D maybe TRBD1 (6 bases). Germline V CDR1 and CDR2: SGDLS, YYNGEE. The CDR3 loop spans 18 amino acids. V was pared by 0 bases and J by 1 base, with 17 bases between. CDR3 DNA sequence: TGTGCCAGCAGCGTAGGAGGGGGGGGGACAACGAGCAATCAGCCCCAGCATTTT. It translates to CASSVGGGGTTSNQPQHF.

The chain joins TRBV6-5 to TRBJ2-7, with TRBD2 matching over 9 bases. This CDR3 spans 15 amino acids. The germline gives CDR1 MNHEY, CDR2 SVGAGI. The V gene end was trimmed by 5 bases and the J gene end by 3 bases; junction bases not matched to a gene: 8. Here the CDR3 reads CASSTRLAAHYEQYF. In DNA, the CDR3 is TGTGCCAGCAGTACCCGACTAGCGGCTCACTACGAGCAGTACTTC.